The TCR beta chain described here comes from a study of blood T cell repertoires in COVID-19 (dated by TCRdb to the early 2020s). Looking at the study overall: The collaborator samples originated in the United States, Italy and Spain and spanned the acute and convalescent phases of COVID-19. The prospective study material was composed of cDNA or gDNA derived from T cells, B-cell-depleted T cells, or PBMCs. Deeply sampled blood TCRbeta repertoires from subjects exposed to, actively infected with, or recovered from COVID-19 were included in the dataset. A freely available public database, intended as a resource for researchers studying the immune response to SARS-CoV-2, is where the repertoires were released. The samples were drawn from the first 160 participants of the ongoing ImmuneRACE study and from 1,254 subjects provided by 6 global collaborators. Sample metadata almost always included a de-identified subject ID, COVID-19 status, age in years and sex. Where HLA class I and class II types were available, the types were taken from metadata supplied by the sample provider, not from assay-based typing.

General conclusions and limits of the study: How much clinical and demographic metadata was included differed by source and by participant, and the metadata was provided uncurated.

In the prospective study, participants were roughly 18 to 90 years old, resided in 24 geographic areas of the United States, and were enrolled through a virtual design. In the prospective study, participants were assigned to cohorts based on the clinical history participants reported in a screening survey and a study questionnaire. A participant counted as exposed if, within 2 weeks of entering the study, that participant had been in contact with someone who had a PCR-confirmed or clinician-diagnosed COVID-19 case. Mobile phlebotomists in the prospective study collected whole blood, serum and a nasopharyngeal or oropharyngeal swab from every participant. Additional blood draws and questionnaires over an approximately 2-month period could optionally be provided by prospective study participants. Before DNA extraction, prospective study blood samples were shipped either frozen or at room temperature.

TCRbeta CDR3 regions were amplified from genomic DNA using the immunoSEQ Assay, a bias-controlled multiplex PCR. Per the original workflow: The number of nucleated cells in each sample was estimated by amplification of reference gene primers within the assay. To quantify the absolute abundance of each unique TCRbeta CDR3 rearrangement, sequence reads were collapsed and filtered. For each sample, productive Simpson clonality was calculated by taking the square root of Simpson's diversity index across productive rearrangements. TCRdb retrieved this table from immuneACCESS and kept in-frame rearrangements only. Not all clones are present; in checked studies, unresolved V genes account for under half, and no reason is known for the remainder. The D gene and trimming were derived from the DNA, and the V and J assignments and clone size from that table. The sample includes under 400,000 clones, with 88% observed a single time. The ten largest make up approximately 1% of the sample.

Reading from cysteine to phenylalanine, the CDR3 counts 15 amino acids. The read is trimmed to its CDR3 DNA, 45 bases read in frame from base 1. The V end gives up 6 bases and the J end 1 base, leaving 4 bases in the junction not matched to a gene. The germline V gene provides CDR1 MRHNA and CDR2 SNTAGT. This clone was counted a single time. Its antigen is not yet known. Per-base quality was not reported, and no clone a single base away is much larger than it. This chain joins TRBV6-4 to TRBJ2-3; a stretch of 10 junction bases matches TRBD2. The sequenced sample consisted of PBMCs or T cells enriched from blood (not recorded which). The clonotype originates from a woman in her twenties or thirties who had been exposed to COVID-19. For the CDR3, the sequence is CASSPGTSGTDTQYF. The sequenced DNA: TGTGCCAGCAGCCCCGGGACTAGCGGCACAGATACGCAGTATTTT.